This is a list of T cell receptor beta chains from one sample in a study of blood T cell repertoires in COVID-19. This table comes from immunoSEQ multiplex PCR, and its TCRdb copy is limited to in-frame clones, with some not included. The repertoire holds 300,000 to 450,000 clones, with around 87% as singletons. Material: peripheral blood. These receptors were collected from a woman between 55 and 75 years old with COVID-19, enrolled during active disease. Both conserved end residues are part of each CDR3. D genes are given only for firm matches. Expanded clones get a size class; other rows say once, few or many, or leave the size out.

V	size	D	J	DNA	CDR3
TRBV28	.	.	TRBJ1-5	TGTGCCAGCAGTTCCAGGGTTTTTCAGCCCCAGCATTTT	CASSSRVFQPQHF
TRBV28	.	.	TRBJ2-1	TGTGCCAGCAGGGGGCGTTACTCCTACAATGAGCAGTTCTTC	CASRGRYSYNEQFF
TRBV7-8	.	TRBD2	TRBJ2-3	TGTGCCAGCAGCCTTGTACTAGCGGACCCTTTGGATACGCAGTATTTT	CASSLVLADPLDTQYF
TRBV6-5	few	TRBD1	TRBJ1-2	TGTGCCAGCAGCCGTCCCGGGACAGGGATCTATGGCTACACCTTC	CASSRPGTGIYGYTF
TRBV6-5	.	.	TRBJ2-7	TGTGCCAGCAGTTACCGGCGGGCCACCCGCGAGCAGTACTTC	CASSYRRATREQYF
TRBV19	.	.	TRBJ2-1	TGTGCCAGTAGTAGGGGAGGCTCCTACAATGAGCAGTTCTTC	CASSRGGSYNEQFF
TRBV9	.	.	TRBJ1-6	TGTGCCAGCAGCGTAACGGGAAATTCACCCCTCCACTTT	CASSVTGNSPLHF
TRBV7-3	.	.	TRBJ2-3	TGTGCCAGCAGCTTTGACAGGCCTCCAGATACGCAGTATTTT	CASSFDRPPDTQYF
TRBV4-1	.	TRBD1	TRBJ1-1	TGCGCCAGCAGCCAAAGGGGGCCTAGGGACACTGAAGCTTTCTTT	CASSQRGPRDTEAFF
TRBV27	.	.	TRBJ2-1	TGTGCCAGCAGTCCCCGACCCCCTACCCGGGGCTCCTACAATGAGCAGTTCTTC	CASSPRPPTRGSYNEQFF
TRBV3-1/TRBV3-2	.	TRBD2	TRBJ2-5	TGTGCCAGCAGCCAATATCGGGGAGGGCGGGAGACCCAGTACTTC	CASSQYRGGRETQYF
TRBV2	.	.	TRBJ1-2	TGTGCCAGCAGTGAACAGGGCTCCTATGGCTACACCTTC	CASSEQGSYGYTF
TRBV7-2	.	.	TRBJ1-2	TGTGCCAGCAGCTCAGCGGCAATTAACTATGGCTACACCTTC	CASSSAAINYGYTF
TRBV7-9	.	.	TRBJ1-1	TGTGCCAGCAGCTTCAAGGGGTTAACGGCTATGAACACTGAAGCTTTCTTT	CASSFKGLTAMNTEAFF
TRBV6-5	.	.	TRBJ1-1	TGTGCCAGCAGTTCCGTAGTGAACACTGAAGCTTTCTTT	CASSSVVNTEAFF
TRBV7-2	.	TRBD2	TRBJ2-1	TGTGCCAGCAACAGAAAGACGGGGGGGAGCAATGAGCAGTTCTTC	CASNRKTGGSNEQFF
TRBV18	.	.	TRBJ1-2	TGTGCCAGCTCACCAGTGGCAGGTCCCTTCTATGGCTACACCTTC	CASSPVAGPFYGYTF
TRBV3-1/TRBV3-2	.	.	TRBJ1-2	TGTGCCAGCAGCCAACTCCGAGGCAAGGTAGGCGGCTACACCTTC	CASSQLRGKVGGYTF
TRBV28	.	.	TRBJ1-3	TGTGCCAGCAGTGCGGGGATTGGAAACACCATATATTTT	CASSAGIGNTIYF
TRBV6-6	.	.	TRBJ1-6	TGTGCCAGCACCCAACTTGGGGAGTCACCCCTCCACTTT	CASTQLGESPLHF
TRBV10-1	.	TRBD1	TRBJ2-1	TGCGCCAGCCAGAGTTTGACAGGGGGCCGGGCTGAGCAGTTCTTC	CASQSLTGGRAEQFF
TRBV12-3/TRBV12-4	many	TRBD1	TRBJ2-5	TGTGCCAGCACCACACCAGGGGGCCCCCAGTACTTC	CASTTPGGPQYF
TRBV11-2	.	.	TRBJ1-1	TGTGCCAGCAGCTTCTACACTGAAGCTTTCTTT	CASSFYTEAFF
TRBV28	.	.	TRBJ1-5	TGTGCCAGCAGTTTGGACTCCAATCAGCCCCAGCATTTT	CASSLDSNQPQHF
TRBV11-1	few	.	TRBJ1-2	TGTGCCAGCAGCTTAGCGACCCCCAGGGCTGGCTACACCTTC	CASSLATPRAGYTF
TRBV7-8	.	TRBD1	TRBJ2-5	TGTGCCAGCAGCTATGGACAGGGGAAGGAGACCCAGTACTTC	CASSYGQGKETQYF
TRBV30	once	.	TRBJ2-7	TGTGCCTGGCAGCAGGGGGGAACCTACGAGCAGTACTTC	CAWQQGGTYEQYF
TRBV5-6	once	.	TRBJ2-7	TGTGCCAGCAGTTCCGACTACTACGAGCAGTACTTC	CASSSDYYEQYF
TRBV6-5	.	.	TRBJ2-3	TGTGCCAGCAGCGGACGGACAGAGGGCGCAGATACGCAGTATTTT	CASSGRTEGADTQYF
TRBV19	.	.	TRBJ2-3	TGTGCCAGTAGTATAGTAGGCACAGATACGCAGTATTTT	CASSIVGTDTQYF
TRBV5-1	once	.	TRBJ1-2	TGCGCCAGCAGCCCCAACGTGCAGATTACTAACTATGGCTACACCTTC	CASSPNVQITNYGYTF
TRBV6-5	.	TRBD1	TRBJ1-2	TGTGCCAGCAGTTACACGGACAGGGGAAACGATGGCTACACCTTC	CASSYTDRGNDGYTF
TRBV27	.	TRBD1	TRBJ2-7	TGTGCCAGCAGCTTAACCAGGGGACAGGGTGGCTACGAGCAGTACTTC	CASSLTRGQGGYEQYF
TRBV19	.	TRBD1	TRBJ2-6	TGTGCCAGTAGTAGACAGGGGGTTGGGGCCAACGTCCTGACTTTC	CASSRQGVGANVLTF
TRBV11-2	.	TRBD2	TRBJ2-1	TGTGCCAGCAGCTTTAACACGGGGGGGCAGCACAATGAGCAGTTCTTC	CASSFNTGGQHNEQFF
TRBV6-6	.	.	TRBJ1-2	TGTGCCAGCAGTTACGGCTCAAGGGGGTATGGCTACACCTTC	CASSYGSRGYGYTF
TRBV5-1	.	TRBD1	TRBJ1-1	TGCGCCAGCAGCACCGGACAGGGTGCCCCTTTCTTT	CASSTGQGAPFF
TRBV7-9	.	.	TRBJ1-2	TGTGCCAGCAGCTTAGCGACAGACCGGCATGGCTACACCTTC	CASSLATDRHGYTF
TRBV6-5	.	.	TRBJ1-3	TGTGCCAGCAGTACAGGTCCTGGAAACACCATATATTTT	CASSTGPGNTIYF
TRBV5-1	.	TRBD1	TRBJ2-7	TGCGCCAGCAGCGACGGACAGGGGGTCTACGAGCAGTACTTC	CASSDGQGVYEQYF
TRBV5-5	.	.	TRBJ1-2	TGTGCCAGCAGCCCCTCGGGGGATGGCTACACCTTC	CASSPSGDGYTF
TRBV2	.	.	TRBJ1-1	TGTGCCAGCAGTGAAGCCCAAATCACTGAAGCTTTCTTT	CASSEAQITEAFF
TRBV19	once	.	TRBJ1-3	TGTGCCAGTACGGAGGGGAGAATTGGAAACACCATATATTTT	CASTEGRIGNTIYF
TRBV3-1/TRBV3-2	.	.	TRBJ1-1	TGTGCCAGCAGCCCGAGGGCTACGTTGCGGGCTTTCTTT	CASSPRATLRAFF
TRBV19	few	.	TRBJ1-3	TGTGCCAGTATCCCTCGGGGGAGAGGAAACACCATATATTTT	CASIPRGRGNTIYF
TRBV3-1/TRBV3-2	.	.	TRBJ2-2	TGTGCCAGCAGCCACTGGGGGGCGAACACCGGGGAGCTGTTTTTT	CASSHWGANTGELFF
TRBV16	.	.	TRBJ2-7	TGTGCCAGCAGCCAAATCATCGGTTACGAGCAGTACTTC	CASSQIIGYEQYF
TRBV5-1	.	TRBD2	TRBJ2-3	TGCGCCAGCCGCCCTAGCGGGGCATTTCTGTCAGATACGCAGTATTTT	CASRPSGAFLSDTQYF
TRBV25-1	.	.	TRBJ1-5	TGTGCCAGCAGCGGACCCGGCGGGAATCAGCCCCAGCATTTT	CASSGPGGNQPQHF
TRBV19	.	.	TRBJ2-7	TGTGCCAGTAGTCCCGGGAGTTTTAGCTCCTACGAGCAGTACTTC	CASSPGSFSSYEQYF
TRBV2	once	.	TRBJ2-5	TGTGCCAGCAGTGTGAACAGGGTGGGGGAGACCCAGTACTTC	CASSVNRVGETQYF
TRBV5-5	.	.	TRBJ2-7	TGTGCCAGCAGCTTGGCCAGAAGCTCCTACGAGCAGTACTTC	CASSLARSSYEQYF
TRBV2	.	.	TRBJ2-5	TGTGCCAGCTCCCGGTCCGAGACCCAGTACTTC	CASSRSETQYF
TRBV3-1/TRBV3-2	.	.	TRBJ1-1	TGTGCCAGCTCGGGTCGTGATGAAGCTTTCTTT	CASSGRDEAFF
TRBV21-1	.	.	TRBJ2-6	TGTGCCAGCAGCAAAGCGCGGGGGGAGAAGGGCTCTGGGGCCAACGTCCTGACTTTC	CASSKARGEKGSGANVLTF